This is a list of T cell receptor beta chains from one sample in a study of identifying expanded T cells in peripheral blood. Method: immunoSEQ multiplex PCR; TCRdb's copy keeps in-frame clones and lacks some. Here the sample spans 100,000 to 110,000 clones, 80% to 90% being singletons. Input material: blood. The receptors were gathered from a person aged 18-69 years in good health. Both conserved end residues are part of each CDR3. A D gene is named only where the DNA matches it firmly. Expanded clones get a size class; other rows say once, few or many, or leave the size out.

J: TRBJ2-5; D: TRBD2; length: 16; V: TRBV30; size: .; CDR3: CAWSVGSGRGEETQYF; DNA: TGTGCCTGGAGTGTAGGTAGCGGGAGAGGGGAAGAGACCCAGTACTTC
J: TRBJ2-1; D: .; length: 14; V: TRBV11-3; size: .; CDR3: CASSNRQVYNEQFF; DNA: TGTGCCAGCAGCAACCGACAGGTCTACAATGAGCAGTTCTTC
J: TRBJ2-7; D: TRBD1; length: 16; V: TRBV19; size: once; CDR3: CASRKTSGTGAYEQYF; DNA: TGTGCCAGTAGGAAAACCTCTGGGACAGGGGCCTACGAGCAGTACTTC
J: TRBJ1-5; D: .; length: 17; V: TRBV21-1; size: .; CDR3: CASSKAQTGGRSQPQHF; DNA: TGTGCCAGCAGCAAAGCCCAGACAGGGGGCAGGAGTCAGCCCCAGCATTTT
J: TRBJ2-5; D: TRBD2; length: 14; V: TRBV9; size: .; CDR3: CASSVRAGGETQYF; DNA: TGTGCCAGCAGCGTCAGGGCCGGGGGGGAGACCCAGTACTTC
J: TRBJ1-2; D: .; length: 14; V: TRBV19; size: .; CDR3: CASSVRTANYGYTF; DNA: TGTGCCAGTAGTGTGAGGACAGCCAACTATGGCTACACCTTC
J: TRBJ1-1; D: .; length: 12; V: TRBV29-1; size: .; CDR3: CSVEDPGAEAFF; DNA: TGCAGCGTTGAAGATCCAGGGGCTGAAGCTTTCTTT
J: TRBJ2-7; D: TRBD2; length: 14; V: TRBV27; size: .; CDR3: CASRGGGVNYEQYF; DNA: TGTGCCAGCAGAGGCGGGGGGGTGAACTACGAGCAGTACTTC
J: TRBJ2-7; D: .; length: 15; V: TRBV11-3; size: .; CDR3: CASSFLADRRDEQYF; DNA: TGTGCCAGCAGCTTTTTGGCGGACCGAAGGGACGAGCAGTACTTC
J: TRBJ1-1; D: TRBD1; length: 14; V: TRBV19; size: .; CDR3: CASSIAGGVTEAFF; DNA: TGTGCCAGTAGTATAGCAGGGGGTGTCACTGAAGCTTTCTTT